These 32 T cell receptor beta chains were sequenced from one sample in a study of cytomegalovirus exposure and HLA in healthy donors. PCR employed 60 Vbeta and 13 Jbeta primers. TCRdb's table, derived via immunoSEQ multiplex PCR, lists solely in-frame clones and lacks some. The sample carries around 110,000 clones, 8.5% to 10% recorded once. Sequenced sample: PBMCs. These receptor sequences come from a man aged 25 to 45 in good health and CMV-seronegative.

The gene calls are TRBV27 and TRBJ2-3; D is perhaps TRBD2 (5 bases). The CDR3 has 16 residues. Per germline, CDR1 MNHEY and CDR2 SMNVEV (reference sequence). The V end was cut by 2 bases, the J end by 0 bases, with 12 bases between. CDR3 amino acids: CASSLRTAASTDTQYF. CDR3 bases: TGTGCCAGCAGTTTAAGGACTGCGGCGAGCACAGATACGCAGTATTTT.

The rearrangement joins TRBV6-1 to TRBJ1-2; D is uncertain. The germline V and J ends were trimmed by 1 base and 5 bases, with 5 bases remaining between them. The length of the CDR3 is 12 residues. Germline CDR1 and CDR2: MNHNS and SASEGT. The CDR3 is CASSEGPYGYTF. CDR3 in DNA: TGTGCCAGCAGTGAAGGGCCTTATGGCTACACCTTC.

This clone was observed a handful of times. This sequence joins TRBV19 and TRBJ2-3, with TRBD1 identical over 7 bases. Germline V lookup: CDR1 LNHDA, CDR2 SQIVND (reference sequence). This CDR3 is 13 amino acids long. The junction had 7 bases not matched to a gene; V was cut back by 7 bases and J by 6 bases. The CDR3 region is CASTTGARDTQYF. Here the CDR3 DNA reads TGTGCCAGTACCACAGGGGCTCGGGATACGCAGTATTTT.

This clone was counted between two and nine times. CDR3 bases: TGTGCCAGCAGCTTGGGACAGGCCTACTATGGCTACACCTTC. It codes for CASSLGQAYYGYTF. J is TRBJ1-2 and V is TRBV7-2; 8 nucleotides match TRBD1. The CDR3 contains 14 residues. The V gene's germline CDR1 is SGHTA and CDR2 FQGNSA. Trimming took 3 bases from V and 3 from J; bases not matched to a gene: 3.

This clone has just a few counts. The chain couples TRBV11-3 to TRBJ2-3; 7 bases map to TRBD1. Germline V CDR1 and CDR2: SGHNT, YENEEA. This CDR3 contains 15 residues. J gave up 0 bases and V 4 bases, and 4 bases lay outside the gene matches. The CDR3 spells CASSSPGQSTDTQYF. The CDR3 coding sequence is TGTGCCAGCAGCTCCCCGGGACAGAGCACAGATACGCAGTATTTT.

This clone was counted between two and nine times. This chain connects TRBV30 to TRBJ2-7; 8 bases line up with TRBD2. Germline V gene lookup returns CDR1 GTSNPN and CDR2 SVGIG (reference sequence). The CDR3 runs to 14 residues. V shed 8 bases and J 5 bases; nucleotides not matched to a gene: 14. The CDR3 DNA reads as TGTGCCGGCGATACCGGGACTAGGCGTAACGAGCAGTACTTC. It specifies CAGDTGTRRNEQYF. Variable domain in full (rest from reference TRBV30 and TRBJ2-7): SQTIHQWPATLVQPVGSPLSLECTVEGTSNPNLYWYRQAAGRGLQLLFYSVGIGQISSEVPQNLSASRPQDRQFILSSKKLLLSDSGFYLCAGDTGTRRNEQYFGPGTRLTVT.

There are a few counts of this clone. V usage is TRBV5-4 and J usage is TRBJ1-1; D is possibly TRBD1 (5 bases). CDR1 is SGHNT, CDR2 YYREEE, per germline (reference sequence). This CDR3 is 14 amino acids long. With 2 bases removed from V and 0 bases from J, the gap between germline ends came to 8 bases. The CDR3 spells CASSLRQMNTEAFF. As DNA, the CDR3 is TGTGCCAGCAGCTTACGACAGATGAACACTGAAGCTTTCTTT.

In the case of this clone: The same CDR3 can be traced to other DNA sequences in this sample. The gene calls are TRBV2 and TRBJ1-5, with 10 bases that match TRBD1. CDR1 and CDR2 (germline): SNHLY, FYNNEI. The CDR3 is 15 amino acids. V was pared by 5 bases and J by 6 bases, with 7 bases of the junction left unmatched. CDR3 sequence reads: CASSYRDRGSQPQHF. The CDR3 region has the DNA TGTGCCAGCAGTTACCGGGACAGGGGAAGTCAGCCCCAGCATTTT.

Only a few counts were recorded for this clone. The chain employs TRBV27 and TRBJ1-2, with 8 bases that match TRBD1. Germline V gives CDR1 MNHEY, CDR2 SMNVEV (reference sequence). The CDR3 is made up of 17 amino acids. V lost 6 bases and J lost 4; bases outside the gene matches: 16. The CDR3 spells CASSPVPGQAMFYGYTF. CDR3 bases: TGTGCCAGCAGCCCTGTCCCGGGACAGGCGATGTTCTATGGCTACACCTTC.

This clone was observed a handful of times. CDR3 region: CASRVLAGGPTDTQYF. CDR3 nucleotide sequence: TGTGCCAGCAGGGTACTAGCGGGGGGCCCCACAGATACGCAGTATTTT. The chain uses TRBV9 and TRBJ2-3, with TRBD2 matching 12 bases. The CDR3 contains 16 residues. Germline V CDR1 and CDR2: SGDLS, YYNGEE. The V and J ends lost 5 bases and 2 bases, in that order; junction bases with no gene match: 6.

This clone was observed a few times. The rearrangement joins TRBV13 to TRBJ2-7, with 9 bases that match TRBD1. Germline assignment: CDR1 PRHDT and CDR2 FYEKMQ (reference sequence). J gave up 5 bases and V 4 bases, and 6 bases lay outside the gene matches. There are 14 residues in the CDR3. The DNA of the CDR3 is TGTGCCAGCAGCTCGGGACAGGGTCCTGACGAGCAGTACTTC. The encoded protein is CASSSGQGPDEQYF.

V and J are TRBV11-2 and TRBJ1-1, with D tentatively TRBD1 (6 bases). The germline V gene encodes CDR1 SGHAT and CDR2 FQNNGV. CDR3 length equals 13 residues. V lost 2 bases to trimming and J lost 4 bases, with 8 bases between them. The CDR3 nucleotides are TGTGCCAGCAGCTTACTGGGGGCCACTGAAGCTTTCTTT. Protein sequence: CASSLLGATEAFF.

The table lists this clone with a few counts. The chain combines TRBV30 with TRBJ1-2, with D perhaps TRBD1 (5 bases). There are 13 residues in the CDR3. CDR1 GTSNPN and CDR2 SVGIG come from the germline V gene (reference sequence). V was pared by 1 base and J by 6 bases, with 12 bases between. In DNA, the CDR3 is TGTGCCTGGAGTGGGGGGAGGTTGAATGGCTACACCTTC. Amino acid sequence: CAWSGGRLNGYTF.

This clone was observed a handful of times. The chain joins TRBV7-9 to TRBJ1-3, with D possibly TRBD1 on 6 matching bases. Trimming shortened V by 5 bases and J by 1 base, and 9 bases separated the two germline ends. The V gene's germline CDR1 is SEHNR and CDR2 FQNEAQ (reference sequence). The CDR3 spans 14 residues. This CDR3 reads CASSTTGSGNTIYF. CDR3 nucleotide sequence: TGTGCCAGCAGCACCACAGGGTCTGGAAACACCATATATTTT.

The chain uses TRBV4-3 and TRBJ2-7; 8 bases are shared with TRBD1. V lost 1 base and J lost 1; bases outside the gene matches: 12. The CDR3 sequence is 18 residues long. CDR1 is LGHNA, CDR2 YSLEER, per germline. The CDR3 reads CASSQALMGRGPSYEQYF. The CDR3 coding sequence is TGCGCCAGCAGCCAAGCTTTGATGGGCAGGGGGCCTTCCTACGAGCAGTACTTC.

The chain uses TRBV5-1 and TRBJ2-7; TRBD2 aligns across 12 bases. Germline V gene data show CDR1 as SGHRS and CDR2 as YFSETQ. The CDR3 covers 16 residues. V shed 0 bases, J shed 5 bases, and the junction held 6 bases outside the gene matches. The CDR3 loop is CASSLALAGGLHEQYF. In DNA, the CDR3 is TGCGCCAGCAGCTTGGCCCTAGCGGGAGGGCTCCACGAGCAGTACTTC.

The chain combines TRBV6-5 with TRBJ2-3; D ambiguous. The CDR3 has 14 amino acids. Germline V gives CDR1 MNHEY, CDR2 SVGAGI. Trimming took 8 bases from V and 2 from J, leaving 14 bases between them. This chain's CDR3 is CASRRSRITDTQYF. The DNA of the CDR3 is TGTGCCAGCCGTCGTTCCAGGATCACAGATACGCAGTATTTT.

The genes are TRBV19 and TRBJ2-3; TRBD1 matches at 7 bases. Germline V gene data show CDR1 as LNHDA and CDR2 as SQIVND (reference sequence). The CDR3 length is 16 residues. Trimming removed 3 bases from V and 0 bases from J; junction bases left unmatched: 6. The CDR3 is CASSMRDRASTDTQYF. Written as DNA, the CDR3 is TGTGCCAGTAGTATGAGGGACAGAGCTAGCACAGATACGCAGTATTTT.

The gene calls are TRBV7-9 and TRBJ2-2; 11 bases match TRBD2. The CDR3 has 19 residues. The V gene's germline CDR1 is SEHNR and CDR2 FQNEAQ (reference sequence). The V gene end was trimmed by 5 bases and the J gene end by 5 bases; junction bases not matched to a gene: 16. CDR3 residues: CASSGPYGTSGLSTGELFF. DNA for the CDR3: TGTGCCAGCAGCGGACCCTATGGGACTAGCGGACTATCTACCGGGGAGCTGTTTTTT. Variable domain in full (rest from reference TRBV7-9 and TRBJ2-2): DTGVSQNPRHKITKRGQNVTFRCDPISEHNRLYWYRQTLGQGPEFLTYFQNEAQLEKSRLLSDRFSAERPKGSFSTLEIQRTEQGDSAMYLCASSGPYGTSGLSTGELFFGEGSRLTVL.

This chain links TRBV9 with TRBJ1-2, with 8 bases matching TRBD1. The CDR3 contains 14 residues. Germline CDR1 SGDLS, CDR2 YYNGEE. V gave up 6 bases and J gave up 10 bases; unmatched junction bases: 14. CDR3 nucleotides: TGTGCCAGCAACTCCGGGAGTGACAGGGGTCCCTACACCTTC. Translating it yields CASNSGSDRGPYTF.

This chain's CDR3 is CASSLSNYGYTF. The CDR3 DNA is TGTGCCAGCAGCTTAAGCAATTATGGCTACACCTTC. The chain joins TRBV7-9 to TRBJ1-2; no firm D call. Germline lookup yields CDR1 SEHNR and CDR2 FQNEAQ (reference sequence). The ends were cut back, 2 bases at V and 5 bases at J, with 6 bases in the middle. This CDR3 comprises 12 residues.

This clone was counted only a few times. This chain connects TRBV7-9 to TRBJ2-7, with 7 bases identical to TRBD1. Germline V gene sequence: CDR1 SEHNR, CDR2 FQNEAQ (reference sequence). With V trimmed by 7 bases and J by 0 bases, 6 bases remained unmatched. There are 14 residues in the CDR3. The CDR3 DNA is TGTGCCAGCACCCTGACAGGGAGCTCCTACGAGCAGTACTTC. It yields the protein CASTLTGSSYEQYF. The full variable domain, rest sourced from reference TRBV7-9 and TRBJ2-7, is DTGVSQNPRHKITKRGQNVTFRCDPISEHNRLYWYRQTLGQGPEFLTYFQNEAQLEKSRLLSDRFSAERPKGSFSTLEIQRTEQGDSAMYLCASTLTGSSYEQYFGPGTRLTVT.

The rearrangement uses TRBV28 and TRBJ2-7; the D is unclear. Between the trimmed V and J ends, which lost 6 bases and 0 bases, there was a span of 9 bases. Germline CDR1 and CDR2: MDHEN and SYDVKM. The length of the CDR3 is 13 residues. DNA of the CDR3: TGTGCCAGCAGGAGCTGGAGCTCCTACGAGCAGTACTTC. This translates into CASRSWSSYEQYF.

This clone was detected a few times. V usage is TRBV25-1 and J usage is TRBJ1-4, with TRBD1 matching over 7 bases. The junction had 16 bases not matched to a gene; V was cut back by 8 bases and J by 4 bases. The CDR3 loop spans 17 amino acids. Germline CDR1 and CDR2: MGHDK and SYGVNS. The CDR3 sequence: CASGTLRQGTYNEKLFF. DNA for the CDR3: TGTGCCAGCGGTACCCTACGACAGGGTACTTATAATGAAAAACTGTTTTTT.

A few counts support this clone. The V gene is TRBV2, the J gene TRBJ1-1; D uncertain. V gave up 6 bases and J gave up 1 base, with 12 bases separating them. This CDR3 comprises 14 residues. Germline V CDR1 and CDR2: SNHLY, FYNNEI. The CDR3 sequence: CASRLSDANTEAFF. The CDR3 coding sequence is TGTGCCAGCAGGTTGAGTGATGCGAACACTGAAGCTTTCTTT.

This clone was counted between two and nine times. The chain combines TRBV7-9 with TRBJ1-3; tentative D call: TRBD1 (5 bases). The CDR3 is 14 residues long. CDR1 SEHNR and CDR2 FQNEAQ come from the germline V gene (reference sequence). V was cut by 10 bases and J by 4 bases, with 17 bases left in between. The CDR3: CATPWGEPGNTIYF. The CDR3, as DNA: TGTGCCACCCCTTGGGGGGAACCCGGAAACACCATATATTTT.

The table lists this clone with a few counts. This chain joins TRBV10-3 and TRBJ2-5; 7 bases are shared with TRBD2. The germline V gene encodes CDR1 ENHRY and CDR2 SYGVKD. The V and J ends lost 3 bases and 5 bases, in that order; junction bases with no gene match: 3. This CDR3 comprises 13 residues. CDR3 sequence: CAISDGSGETQYF. The DNA of the CDR3 is TGTGCCATCAGTGACGGTAGCGGGGAGACCCAGTACTTC.

The chain recombines TRBV2 with TRBJ1-2; unclear D gene. V lost 8 bases, J lost 10 bases, and 20 bases lay in between. CDR3 length equals 13 residues. Germline CDR1 reads SNHLY; CDR2 reads FYNNEI. The CDR3 region is CASVAPDFTYYTF. DNA for the CDR3: TGTGCCAGCGTCGCGCCCGATTTTACGTACTACACCTTC.

This clone was found a few times. This chain joins TRBV9 and TRBJ2-3; 14 positions match TRBD2. Germline assignment: CDR1 SGDLS and CDR2 YYNGEE. J was trimmed by 6 bases and V by 2 bases; bases with no gene match: 5. The CDR3 has 16 amino acids. CDR3 residues: CASSVTSGGARDTQYF. As DNA, the CDR3 is TGTGCCAGCAGCGTGACTAGCGGGGGGGCAAGGGATACGCAGTATTTT.

In this sample, this clone turned up a few times. This chain connects TRBV5-5 to TRBJ2-7; D is unclear. The CDR3 length is 14 residues. Trimming left V 0 bases short and J 1 base short, with 8 bases between. CDR1 is SGHKS, CDR2 YYEKEE, per germline (reference sequence). CDR3 amino acids: CASSLAVPSYEQYF. As DNA, the CDR3 is TGTGCCAGCAGCTTGGCGGTGCCGTCCTACGAGCAGTACTTC.

This clone turned up a few times. V is TRBV7-9 and J is TRBJ2-2; TRBD2 agrees at 8 bases. V lost 5 bases to trimming and J lost 7 bases; unmatched junction nucleotides: 15. The CDR3 runs to 17 residues. In germline, CDR1 is SEHNR, CDR2 FQNEAQ (reference sequence). The CDR3 region is CASSPTLVGLVVGELFF. CDR3 bases: TGTGCCAGCAGCCCCACTCTGGTGGGACTAGTAGTCGGGGAGCTGTTTTTT.

This clone was detected a few times. The chain uses TRBV9 and TRBJ1-2; D gene unclear. The ends were cut back, 3 bases at V and 0 bases at J, with 12 bases in the middle. The CDR3 has 15 amino acids. Germline CDR1 is SGDLS and CDR2 is YYNGEE. In DNA, the CDR3 is TGTGCCAGCAGCGCCAGATCATCCCCTAACTATGGCTACACCTTC. This gives the protein CASSARSSPNYGYTF.